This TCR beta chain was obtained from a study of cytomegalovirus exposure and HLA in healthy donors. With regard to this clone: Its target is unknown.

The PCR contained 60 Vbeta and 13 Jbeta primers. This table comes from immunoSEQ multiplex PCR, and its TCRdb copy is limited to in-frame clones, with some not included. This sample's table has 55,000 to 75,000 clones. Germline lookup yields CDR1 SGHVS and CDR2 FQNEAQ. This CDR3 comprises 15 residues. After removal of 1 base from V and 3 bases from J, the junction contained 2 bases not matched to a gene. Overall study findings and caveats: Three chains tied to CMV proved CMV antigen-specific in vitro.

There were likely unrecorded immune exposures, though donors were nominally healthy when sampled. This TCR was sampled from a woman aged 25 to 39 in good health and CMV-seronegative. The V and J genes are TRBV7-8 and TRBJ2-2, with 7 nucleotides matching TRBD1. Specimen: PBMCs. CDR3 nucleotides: TGTGCCAGCAGCTTAGTGGGACAGTACACCGGGGAGCTGTTTTTT. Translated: CASSLVGQYTGELFF.